These 8 T cell receptor beta chains originate from one sample sequenced in a study of shared clonotypes between healthy human individuals. Naivety among CD8 cells was defined by CD45RO negativity and positive CCR7 selection, thereby excluding terminally differentiated effector memory CD45RA+ cells. TCRdb's copy holds only in-frame clones and misses some; the assay was immunoSEQ multiplex PCR. The data contain some 2.1 million clones, about 95% of them singletons. Material: naive CD8+ T cells sorted from blood. The receptor source for this set is a man in his late teens or twenties in good health.

Remarks on this clone: The identical CDR3 is also encoded by other nucleotide sequences in the sample. The CDR3 here is CASSWGTYEQYF. The DNA of the CDR3 is TGTGCCAGCAGCTGGGGGACCTACGAGCAGTACTTC. The gene calls are TRBV7-9 and TRBJ2-7; D is possibly TRBD1 or TRBD2 (5 bases each). V lost 4 bases and J 2 bases, leaving 6 bases between the germline ends. Looked up from germline, CDR1 is SEHNR and CDR2 is FQNEAQ (reference sequence). The CDR3 extends over 12 amino acids.

CDR3 residues: CASSLVANEQFF. The CDR3 nucleotides are TGTGCCAGTAGTTTAGTTGCGAATGAGCAGTTCTTC. This sequence joins TRBV19 and TRBJ2-1; D gene unclear. CDR1 is LNHDA and CDR2 is SQIVND in the germline V gene (reference sequence). Trimming took off 5 bases at V and 7 bases at J, with 9 bases between the two ends. This CDR3 contains 12 residues.

This chain joins TRBV6-1 and TRBJ1-2; D not resolved. CDR3 size: 15 residues. Trimming shortened V by 1 base and J by 4 bases, and 13 bases separated the two germline ends. Germline V CDR1 and CDR2: MNHNS, SASEGT. The CDR3: CASSEGAPGSYGYTF. The CDR3 DNA reads as TGTGCCAGCAGTGAAGGGGCCCCGGGGTCCTATGGCTACACCTTC.

The chain joins TRBV19 to TRBJ1-5; a weak D match, TRBD1 (5 bases). Per the germline V gene, CDR1 is LNHDA and CDR2 is SQIVND (reference sequence). V lost 7 bases and J 5 bases, leaving 15 bases between the germline ends. The CDR3 runs to 14 residues. CDR3 in amino acids: CASMGTSGYQPQHF. CDR3 sequence (DNA): TGTGCCAGTATGGGGACGAGTGGGTATCAGCCCCAGCATTTT.

The chain links TRBV29-1 to TRBJ1-5; the D gene is possibly TRBD1 (5 bases). This CDR3 has 12 residues. V was cut by 6 bases and J by 6 bases, with 12 bases left in between. The germline CDR1 and CDR2 sequences are SQVTM and ANQGSEA. This chain's CDR3 is CSVGGLGQPQHF. CDR3 DNA sequence: TGCAGCGTGGGGGGGTTAGGTCAGCCCCAGCATTTT.

To note about this clone: The sample has other DNA sequences that encode this CDR3 too. The rearrangement joins TRBV7-9 to TRBJ2-7; D remains unclear. CDR3 size: 12 residues. Per the germline V gene, CDR1 is SEHNR and CDR2 is FQNEAQ (reference sequence). V lost 3 bases to trimming and J lost 6 bases, with 9 bases between them. The CDR3 region has the DNA TGTGCCAGCAGCTTCGGAGCTCTCGAGCAGTACTTC. It encodes CASSFGALEQYF.

This chain uses TRBV9 with TRBJ2-1; a weak D match, TRBD1 (5 bases). The CDR3 runs to 15 residues. Trimming took off 0 bases at V and 8 bases at J, with 15 bases between the two ends. Germline values: CDR1 SGDLS, CDR2 YYNGEE. The CDR3 DNA reads as TGTGCCAGCAGCGTAGCTGGACAAAGGCACGATGAGCAGTTCTTC. Protein: CASSVAGQRHDEQFF.

This rearrangement joins TRBV29-1 to TRBJ1-2; perhaps TRBD1 as D (6 bases). Germline lookup yields CDR1 SQVTM and CDR2 ANQGSEA. Trimming removed 5 bases at V and 6 bases at J, with 13 bases between. CDR3 length: 12 residues. CDR3 loop: CSVPTGGNGYTF. The CDR3 DNA reads TGCAGCGTTCCGACGGGGGGCAATGGCTACACCTTC.